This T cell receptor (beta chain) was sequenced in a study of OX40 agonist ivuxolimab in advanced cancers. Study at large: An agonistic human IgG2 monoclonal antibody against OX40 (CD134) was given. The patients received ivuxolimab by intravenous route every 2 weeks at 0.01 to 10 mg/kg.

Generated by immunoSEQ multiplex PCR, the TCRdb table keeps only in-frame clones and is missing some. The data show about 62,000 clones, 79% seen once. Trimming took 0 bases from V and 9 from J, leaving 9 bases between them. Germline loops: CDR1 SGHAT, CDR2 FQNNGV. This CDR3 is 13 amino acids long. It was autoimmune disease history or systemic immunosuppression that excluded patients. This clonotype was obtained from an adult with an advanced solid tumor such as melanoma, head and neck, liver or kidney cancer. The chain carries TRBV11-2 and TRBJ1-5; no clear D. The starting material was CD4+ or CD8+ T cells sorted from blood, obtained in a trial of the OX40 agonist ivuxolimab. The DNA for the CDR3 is TGTGCCAGCAGCTTAGATCTTCTGAGGCCCCAGCATTTT. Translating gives CASSLDLLRPQHF.